This T cell receptor (beta chain) was captured by sequencing in a study of patients and donors after allogeneic stem cell transplantation. This clonotype appeared many times. Each CDR3 protein is one row after TCRdb ran MiXCR on the RT-PCR reads. This table has about a million distinct CDR3 sequences, roughly 18% appearing once. This clonotype was obtained from a human donor who was either an allogeneic HSCT recipient or a stem cell or donor lymphocyte infusion donor (not recorded which). It is not recorded whose cells these are; they may come from a transplant donor. Sequenced material: blood, either unsorted or a sorted T cell fraction (not recorded which).

The CDR3 reads CASSLETANYEQYF. CDR3 coding DNA: TGCGCCAGCAGCTTGGAGACAGCTAACTACGAGCAGTACTTC. This chain joins TRBV5-1 and TRBJ2-7; D is possibly TRBD1 (5 bases). Germline CDR1 reads SGHRS; CDR2 reads YFSETQ. This CDR3 is 14 amino acids long. Trimming shortened V by 0 bases and J by 3 bases, and 10 bases separated the two germline ends.